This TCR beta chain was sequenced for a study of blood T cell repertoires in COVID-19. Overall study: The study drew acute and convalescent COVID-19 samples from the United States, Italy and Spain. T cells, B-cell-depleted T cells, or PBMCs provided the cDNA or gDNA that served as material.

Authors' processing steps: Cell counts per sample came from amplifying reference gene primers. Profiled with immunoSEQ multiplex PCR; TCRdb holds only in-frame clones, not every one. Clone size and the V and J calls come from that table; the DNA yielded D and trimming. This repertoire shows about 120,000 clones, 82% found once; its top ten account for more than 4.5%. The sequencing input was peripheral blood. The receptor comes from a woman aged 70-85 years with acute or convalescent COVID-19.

CDR3 residues: CASSAGQSGNTIYF. The CDR3 nucleotides are TGTGCCAGCAGCGCGGGACAGTCTGGAAACACCATATATTTT. This chain connects TRBV5-5 to TRBJ1-3; TRBD1 matches 7 bases. Unmatched junction bases numbered 2, after V lost 4 bases and J lost 1 base. Germline V gene lookup returns CDR1 SGHKS and CDR2 YYEKEE (reference sequence). This CDR3 has 14 amino acids.